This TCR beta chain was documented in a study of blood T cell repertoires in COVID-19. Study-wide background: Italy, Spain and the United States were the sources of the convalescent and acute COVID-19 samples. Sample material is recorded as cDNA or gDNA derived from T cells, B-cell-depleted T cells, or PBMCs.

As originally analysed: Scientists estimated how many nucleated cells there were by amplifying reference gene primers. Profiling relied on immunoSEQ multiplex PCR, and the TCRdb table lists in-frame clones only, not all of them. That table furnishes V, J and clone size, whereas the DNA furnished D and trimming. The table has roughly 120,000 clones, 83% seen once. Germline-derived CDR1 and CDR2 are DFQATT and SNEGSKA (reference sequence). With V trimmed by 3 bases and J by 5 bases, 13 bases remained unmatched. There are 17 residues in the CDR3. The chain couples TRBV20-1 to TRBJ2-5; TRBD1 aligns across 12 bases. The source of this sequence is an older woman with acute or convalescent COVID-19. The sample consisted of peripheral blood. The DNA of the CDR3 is TGCAGTGCTAGTGGTGGGACAGGGGGCGCGAAGGCCGAGACCCAGTACTTC. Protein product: CSASGGTGGAKAETQYF.